This T cell receptor (beta chain) was profiled in a study of blood T cell repertoires in COVID-19. How the authors handled the data: Amplification of reference gene primers provided the estimated nucleated cell counts. Clones were sequenced by immunoSEQ multiplex PCR, and TCRdb holds only the in-frame ones, with some missing. V and J calls and clone size are copied from that table; D and trimming were computed from the DNA. The sample has 55,000 to 60,000 clones; around 76% are singletons. CDR1 and CDR2 from the germline V gene are SGHRS and YFSETQ. Trimming removed 4 bases at V and 5 bases at J, with 18 bases between. The CDR3 runs to 15 residues. The table lists this clone with a count of one.

V gene TRBV5-1 combines with J gene TRBJ2-5; a weak D match, TRBD2 (7 bases). This receptor was identified in a man aged 50-59 years with active or convalescent COVID-19. Sequencing used peripheral blood. The CDR3 loop reads CASSPWGGLEETQYF. The CDR3 DNA sequence: TGCGCCAGCAGCCCGTGGGGGGGCTTGGAGGAGACCCAGTACTTC.